This TCR beta chain is drawn from a study of blood T cell repertoires in COVID-19 (dated by TCRdb to the early 2020s). Regarding the research as a whole: Collaborator samples came from the United States, Italy and Spain and covered acute and convalescent phases of COVID-19. The dataset comprised deeply sampled blood TCRbeta repertoires from subjects exposed to, actively infected with, or recovered from COVID-19. The repertoires were made available in a free public database intended to serve as a resource for research on the immune response to SARS-CoV-2. The material from the prospective study consisted of cDNA or gDNA derived from T cells, B-cell-depleted T cells, or PBMCs. The samples were drawn from two sources: the first 160 participants of the ongoing ImmuneRACE study, and about 1,300 subjects contributed by 6 global collaborators. Where available, HLA class I and class II types were obtained from metadata supplied by the sample provider rather than from assay-based typing. Sample metadata almost always included a de-identified subject ID, COVID-19 status, age in years and sex. Study-wide findings and limitations: How much clinical and demographic metadata was included differed by source and by participant, and the metadata was provided uncurated.

The CDR3 sequence holds 15 residues, the cysteine and phenylalanine included. The sequence is cut down to CDR3 DNA, 45 bases in frame from base 1. Per the germline V gene, SGHTA is the CDR1 and FQGNSA is the CDR2. Trimming removed 0 bases from V and 10 bases from J, leaving 16 bases between the germline ends. The collaborating institutions used their own protocols to collect whole blood in K2EDTA tubes. For TCRbeta analysis, collaborators shipped samples in one of three forms: frozen whole blood, isolated PBMCs, or DNA extracted from either of those sample types. With regard to this clone: The clone's antigen remains unknown. Nothing much larger sits one base from this clone, and base qualities are not available.

TCRbeta CDR3 regions were amplified from genomic DNA using the immunoSEQ Assay, a bias-controlled multiplex PCR. Under the source paper's analysis protocol: The number of nucleated cells in each sample was estimated from the amplification of reference gene primers within the assay. To quantify the absolute abundance of each unique TCRbeta CDR3 rearrangement, sequence reads were collapsed and filtered. Productive Simpson clonality was computed per sample as the square root of Simpson's diversity index over productive rearrangements. TCRdb took over this immuneACCESS table, retaining in-frame rearrangements with V and J assigned. Such tables are incomplete; in checked studies, under half of the missing clones stem from an unresolved V gene, and the remainder is unexplained. V and J calls and clone size are those listed in that table; D and trimming were worked out from the DNA. The sample profile shows roughly 70,000 clones; 70% to 90% of them were found once. Almost 4% of the sample goes to the ten largest clones.

This TCR came from a man between 65 and 79 years old with active COVID-19. What was sequenced was peripheral blood. The chain is assembled from TRBV7-2 and TRBJ2-1, with a tentative D gene TRBD2 over 5 matching bases. The CDR3 region: CASSLAGRPSGEQFF. The DNA reads as follows: TGTGCCAGCAGCTTAGCGGGCAGGCCGTCGGGGGAGCAGTTCTTC.